The entry below gives a single T cell receptor beta chain sequence along with its context. The antigen remains undetermined. TCRdb reprocessed the RT-PCR reads with MiXCR, giving one entry per CDR3 protein. The sample holds more than 600,000 distinct CDR3 sequences, roughly 18% seen once. The sample belongs to a study of response to subunit inactivated influenza vaccine. Whole-study results and caveats: The authors suggested that every seasonal influenza vaccination recruits few new T cells.

Germline V gives CDR1 SGHVS, CDR2 FQNEAQ. The V end was cut by 4 bases, the J end by 5 bases, with 11 bases between. This CDR3 spans 13 amino acids. This rearrangement joins TRBV7-8 to TRBJ2-5; no definite D call. The sample in question was PBMCs from blood, obtained roughly 5 days after vaccination. The sequence derives from a man aged 50 to 60 who received an inactivated influenza vaccine. The CDR3 is CASSSMSLETQYF. The CDR3 DNA is TGTGCCAGCAGCTCAATGAGTCTGGAGACCCAGTACTTC.